These 18 T cell receptor beta chains share one sample of origin, sequenced in a study of HIV-infected children after antiretroviral therapy interruption. RNA-based 3' RACE libraries used unique molecular identifiers. TCRdb called the 3' RACE reads again in MiXCR, with one record for every CDR3 protein. The sample lists approximately 95,000 distinct CDR3 sequences; around 6.9% were seen once. Treatment denoted: PENTA 11 planned treatment interruption arm or continuous ART arm. Sequenced here: CD45RA+ CD4+ T cells from PBMCs, pooled from several time points, sampled from a donor given antiretroviral therapy, either interrupted or continuous. Subset indicated: naive CD4+ CD45RA+ CD45RO- T cells. All receptors come from a pool of human donors with HIV.

This clonotype was picked up a small number of times. The chain recombines TRBV27 with TRBJ2-7, with D perhaps matching TRBD1 (5 bases). This CDR3 region has 14 residues. Trimming removed 5 bases at V and 4 bases at J, with 15 bases between. Germline V gene data show CDR1 as MNHEY and CDR2 as SMNVEV (reference sequence). Here the CDR3 DNA reads TGTGCCAGCAGTACGACAGCCAGCCCGTACGAGCAGTACTTC. This sequence encodes CASSTTASPYEQYF.

A few counts support this clonotype. The chain has TRBV7-3 and TRBJ2-1, with D possibly TRBD2 on 6 matching bases. Trimming took off 5 bases at V and 8 bases at J, with 19 bases between the two ends. In germline, CDR1 is SGHTA, CDR2 FQGTGA. This CDR3 is built from 15 residues. The CDR3 nucleotides read TGTGCCAGCAGCCCCGGGACTGGATTCGGCGATGAGCAGTTCTTC. Encoded protein: CASSPGTGFGDEQFF. Looking up the rest from reference TRBV7-3 and TRBJ2-1 gives the full variable domain: GAGVSQTPSNKVTEKGKYVELRCDPISGHTALYWYRQSLGQGPEFLIYFQGTGAADDSGLPNDRFFAVRPEGSVSTLKIQRTERGDSAVYLCASSPGTGFGDEQFFGPGTRLTVL.

This clonotype was detected once. The chain combines TRBV18 with TRBJ1-1, with 7 bases matching TRBD1. The CDR3 runs to 15 residues. Germline assignment: CDR1 KGHSH and CDR2 LQKENI. The J segment lost 1 base and the V segment lost 2 bases, leaving 4 bases of the junction unmatched. As DNA, the CDR3 is TGTGCCAGCTCACCAATTGACAGGGCGAACACTGAAGCTTTCTTT. Encoded protein: CASSPIDRANTEAFF.

This rearrangement joins TRBV29-1 to TRBJ2-3; TRBD2 matches at 8 bases. The V segment lost 6 bases and the J segment 10 bases; nucleotides outside the gene matches: 12. The CDR3 is 13 amino acids. Germline CDR1 SQVTM, CDR2 ANQGSEA. The CDR3 DNA follows: TGCAGCGTCTCAGCGGGGGCGTTAAAGGCGCAGTATTTT. This codes for CSVSAGALKAQYF.

This clonotype was seen repeatedly, ten times or more. This chain connects TRBV28 to TRBJ1-1, with D perhaps TRBD1 (5 bases). This CDR3 region has 12 residues. CDR1 MDHEN and CDR2 SYDVKM come from the germline V gene. With 5 bases removed from V and 4 bases from J, the gap between germline ends came to 8 bases. The chain's CDR3 is CASSRQFTEAFF. The DNA of the CDR3 is TGTGCCAGCAGTAGACAGTTCACTGAAGCTTTCTTT.

In this sample, this clonotype turned up a few times. The chain uses TRBV5-4 and TRBJ2-7, with unresolved D. With 2 bases removed from V and 0 bases from J, the gap between germline ends came to 12 bases. There are 15 residues in the CDR3. Germline V gene lookup returns CDR1 SGHNT and CDR2 YYREEE (reference sequence). In DNA, the CDR3 is TGTGCCAGCAGCTTATACTCGGTCGGCTCCTACGAGCAGTACTTC. Translating it yields CASSLYSVGSYEQYF.

The table lists this clonotype with a few counts. The gene calls are TRBV30 and TRBJ2-1, with 9 bases lining up with TRBD1. CDR3 length equals 15 residues. Germline CDR1 is GTSNPN and CDR2 is SVGIG (reference sequence). V shed 3 bases, J shed 8 bases, and the junction held 11 bases outside the gene matches. DNA for the CDR3: TGTGCCTGGAGCCCTGCGGGACAGGGTATCTATGAGCAGTTCTTC. It is translated as CAWSPAGQGIYEQFF.

This clonotype was observed many times. This chain links TRBV10-3 with TRBJ1-1; D perhaps matches TRBD1 (6 bases). Germline V lookup: CDR1 ENHRY, CDR2 SYGVKD. The CDR3 has 13 amino acids. V was trimmed by 11 bases and J by 6 bases, leaving 19 bases between them. The chain's CDR3 is CAAFQGFGAEAFF. In DNA, the CDR3 is TGTGCCGCCTTCCAGGGGTTTGGCGCTGAAGCTTTCTTT.

This clonotype was detected only a few times. The gene calls are TRBV4-2 and TRBJ2-1; 9 nucleotides match TRBD1. Germline CDR1 reads LGHNA; CDR2 reads YNFKEQ. The CDR3 covers 16 residues. The J segment lost 8 bases and the V segment lost 4 bases, leaving 12 bases of the junction unmatched. The CDR3 loop reads CASSLIVSGTGYEQFF. The CDR3 DNA is TGTGCCAGCAGCCTAATAGTTTCCGGGACAGGGTATGAGCAGTTCTTC.

CDR3 in amino acids: CASSRDGGTNNEKLFF. CDR3 nucleotide sequence: TGTGCCAGCAGCCGGGACGGGGGGACAAATAATGAAAAACTGTTTTTT. This sequence joins TRBV6-5 and TRBJ1-4, with a tentative D call TRBD1 (6 bases). In germline, CDR1 is MNHEY, CDR2 SVGAGI. V was clipped by 6 bases and J by 4 bases, with 18 bases between them. The CDR3 extends over 16 amino acids.

There are many counts of this clonotype. V is TRBV3-1 and J is TRBJ2-1; D remains ambiguous. Germline lookup yields CDR1 LGHDT and CDR2 YNNKEL (reference sequence). Between the trimmed V and J ends, which lost 0 bases and 6 bases, there was a span of 6 bases. The CDR3 spans 13 residues. This chain's CDR3 is CASSQDTSNEQFF. The DNA for the CDR3 is TGTGCCAGCAGCCAAGATACCTCCAATGAGCAGTTCTTC.

This chain connects TRBV9 to TRBJ2-7, with 9 bases aligning to TRBD1. The CDR3 runs to 14 residues. CDR1 is SGDLS and CDR2 is YYNGEE in the germline V gene. Trimming took 2 bases from V and 2 from J; bases not matched to a gene: 2. The CDR3 loop is CASSVGTGTYEQYF. Here the CDR3 DNA reads TGTGCCAGCAGCGTCGGGACAGGGACCTACGAGCAGTACTTC.

The sample holds a few counts of this clonotype. The genes are TRBV2 and TRBJ1-6, with TRBD1 as a possible D gene (5 bases). Germline V gives CDR1 SNHLY, CDR2 FYNNEI. V lost 7 bases, J lost 7 bases, and 11 bases lay in between. The CDR3 runs to 13 residues. The CDR3 DNA is TGTGCCAGCATAGGCCAGGGAAATTCACCCCTCCACTTT. This translates into CASIGQGNSPLHF. The whole variable domain, filled in from reference TRBV2 and TRBJ1-6, reads EPEVTQTPSHQVTQMGQEVILRCVPISNHLYFYWYRQILGQKVEFLVSFYNNEISEKSEIFDDQFSVERPDGSNFTLKIRSTKLEDSAMYFCASIGQGNSPLHFGNGTRLTVT.

This clonotype was seen a handful of times. The chain links TRBV3-1 to TRBJ2-7; perhaps TRBD2 as D (5 bases). Trimming removed 2 bases from V and 5 bases from J, with 13 bases in between. Germline V lookup: CDR1 LGHDT, CDR2 YNNKEL (reference sequence). The CDR3 covers 14 residues. CDR3 amino acids: CASSQTGRGHEQYF. Here the CDR3 DNA reads TGTGCCAGCAGCCAAACTGGCCGAGGGCACGAGCAGTACTTC.

The chain is built from TRBV12-3 or TRBV12-4 and TRBJ2-3; a possible D gene is TRBD2 (6 bases). The length of the CDR3 is 14 residues. V lost 7 bases and J lost 3, with 14 bases in between. CDR3 sequence reads: CASNSGRGTDTQYF. Written as DNA, the CDR3 is TGTGCCAGCAACTCCGGACGGGGGACAGATACGCAGTATTTT.

This clonotype has ten or more counts. The J gene is TRBJ1-1, the V gene TRBV12-3 or TRBV12-4; the D gene is possibly TRBD1 (6 bases). V lost 6 bases and J lost 8, with 19 bases in between. This CDR3 comprises 14 residues. The CDR3 sequence is CASSHGGQANEAFF. As DNA, the CDR3 is TGTGCCAGCAGCCATGGGGGGCAGGCAAACGAAGCTTTCTTT.

Many counts were recorded for this clonotype. The chain has TRBV20-1 and TRBJ2-7, with 7 bases matching TRBD1. This CDR3 contains 14 residues. The germline CDR1 and CDR2 sequences are DFQATT and SNEGSKA (reference sequence). The V and J ends lost 1 base and 2 bases, in that order; junction bases with no gene match: 5. The DNA of the CDR3 is TGCAGTGCTAGAGCTGACAGGGCTACCTACGAGCAGTACTTC. As protein: CSARADRATYEQYF.

The chain is built from TRBV2 and TRBJ1-1; D unclear. V lost 8 bases to trimming and J lost 1 base, with 8 bases between them. CDR3 length: 12 residues. Germline-derived CDR1 and CDR2 are SNHLY and FYNNEI. This CDR3 is CASQKENTEAFF. The CDR3 nucleotides read TGTGCCAGCCAAAAAGAGAACACTGAAGCTTTCTTT.